A single sample is the source of the 31 T cell receptor beta chains below, sequenced in a study of shared clonotypes between healthy human individuals. Data came from immunoSEQ multiplex PCR; TCRdb stores just in-frame clones and leaves some out. Among a few hundred thousand clones listed, 97% were seen once. Sequencing was carried out using naive CD4+ T cells sorted from blood. The subset denotes: CD45RA+ positively selected. These receptors all stem from a woman between 25 and 40 years old in good health.

The rearrangement joins TRBV5-4 to TRBJ2-7; possibly TRBD2 for D (5 bases). Trimming shortened V by 0 bases and J by 5 bases, and 12 bases separated the two germline ends. Germline CDR1 is SGHNT and CDR2 is YYREEE (reference sequence). The CDR3 loop spans 14 amino acids. Here the CDR3 DNA reads TGTGCCAGCAGCTTGGGGACTCCGGGCGACGAGCAGTACTTC. This gives the protein CASSLGTPGDEQYF.

The chain joins TRBV28 to TRBJ2-7; 8 bases align to TRBD2. J was trimmed by 2 bases and V by 6 bases; bases with no gene match: 3. Germline V lookup: CDR1 MDHEN, CDR2 SYDVKM. The CDR3 runs to 13 residues. CDR3 sequence: CASSLSGAYEQYF. In DNA form, the CDR3 reads TGTGCCAGCAGCCTTAGCGGGGCCTACGAGCAGTACTTC. The variable domain in full, completed from reference TRBV28 and TRBJ2-7, reads DVKVTQSSRYLVKRTGEKVFLECVQDMDHENMFWYRQDPGLGLRLIYFSYDVKMKEKGDIPEGYSVSREKKERFSLILESASTNQTSMYLCASSLSGAYEQYFGPGTRLTVT.

The gene calls are TRBV5-8 and TRBJ2-3; weak D call: TRBD1 (7 bases). The CDR3 covers 15 residues. V was shortened by 0 bases and J by 3 bases, with 11 bases between the two germline ends. Germline-derived CDR1 and CDR2 are SGHTS and YDEGEE. As DNA, the CDR3 is TGTGCCAGCAGCTTGGCAGGGGGAGGTACAGATACGCAGTATTTT. The encoded protein is CASSLAGGGTDTQYF.

The V call is TRBV18, the J call TRBJ2-7; TRBD1 might be the D (6 bases). The ends were cut back, 8 bases at V and 3 bases at J, with 14 bases in the middle. The CDR3 loop spans 13 amino acids. From germline, CDR1 is KGHSH and CDR2 LQKENI. The CDR3 sequence: CASTPGHLYEQYF. In nucleotides, the CDR3 is TGTGCCAGCACGCCGGGACACCTCTACGAGCAGTACTTC.

The rearrangement joins TRBV5-1 to TRBJ2-5; 12 bases align to TRBD2. Trimming removed 4 bases from V and 1 base from J; junction bases left unmatched: 5. Germline-derived CDR1 and CDR2 are SGHRS and YFSETQ. This CDR3 comprises 16 residues. CDR3 coding DNA: TGCGCCAGCAGCCCTCTAGCGGGAGGGAGCCAAGAGACCCAGTACTTC. Amino acid sequence: CASSPLAGGSQETQYF.

The rearrangement links TRBV30 to TRBJ1-2, with a weak D call TRBD1 (5 bases). The V end lost 3 bases, the J end lost 1 base, and 9 bases lay between the germline ends. Germline CDR1 GTSNPN, CDR2 SVGIG (reference sequence). The CDR3 has 13 residues. The CDR3 reads CAWRTDSNYGYTF. CDR3 DNA: TGTGCCTGGAGAACTGACAGTAACTATGGCTACACCTTC.

V is TRBV19 and J is TRBJ1-5; 8 bases align to TRBD1. Looked up from germline, CDR1 is LNHDA and CDR2 is SQIVND (reference sequence). The CDR3 extends over 15 amino acids. V lost 6 bases, J lost 1 base, and 5 bases stayed unmatched. The CDR3 DNA reads TGTGCCAGTAGGCCCAGGACAGGGAGCAATCAGCCCCAGCATTTT. It translates to CASRPRTGSNQPQHF.

The chain uses TRBV28 and TRBJ1-2, with D perhaps matching TRBD1 (6 bases). CDR1 and CDR2 from the germline V gene are MDHEN and SYDVKM. Trimming removed 2 bases from V and 8 bases from J, with 21 bases in between. CDR3 length: 16 residues. CDR3 bases: TGTGCCAGCAGTTTAGGGGGGGCTGGTCGGGGAGGCGGCTACACCTTC. Translated, it gives CASSLGGAGRGGGYTF.

DNA for the CDR3: TGCGCCAGCAGCTTGGTCCCCGGCAATGAGCAGTTCTTC. Translated, it gives CASSLVPGNEQFF. The chain couples TRBV5-1 to TRBJ2-1, with D uncertain. The length of the CDR3 is 13 residues. Germline V gene data show CDR1 as SGHRS and CDR2 as YFSETQ. V gave up 0 bases and J gave up 6 bases, with 7 bases separating them.

This chain uses TRBV23-1 with TRBJ2-3; D remains ambiguous. TRBV23-1 is marked as an open reading frame, function uncertain. The V end was cut by 1 base, the J end by 2 bases, with 4 bases between. The length of the CDR3 is 13 residues. CDR3 coding DNA: TGCGCCAGCAGTCAATTTCTCACAGATACGCAGTATTTT. This codes for CASSQFLTDTQYF.

This chain connects TRBV15 to TRBJ2-7; D is perhaps TRBD1 or TRBD2 (5 bases each). V was shortened by 0 bases and J by 3 bases, with 15 bases between the two germline ends. From germline, CDR1 is LNHNV and CDR2 YYDKDF (reference sequence). The CDR3 is 16 amino acids. CDR3 loop: CATSRDWAAGSYEQYF. The CDR3 region has the DNA TGTGCCACCAGCAGAGATTGGGCCGCAGGGAGCTACGAGCAGTACTTC.

This clone has just one count. The CDR3, as DNA: TGTGCCAGCAGTTTATTGGGTCGGGCAGATACGCAGTATTTT. Protein product: CASSLLGRADTQYF. J is TRBJ2-3 and V is TRBV28; D is unclear. V dropped 1 base and J dropped 4 bases, with 9 bases sitting between them. CDR3 size: 14 residues. Per germline, CDR1 MDHEN and CDR2 SYDVKM.

DNA of the CDR3: TGCGCCAGCAGCTTTAGTTGGACAGACAACACTGAAGCTTTCTTT. Its protein product is CASSFSWTDNTEAFF. V is TRBV5-1 and J is TRBJ1-1, with D maybe TRBD1 (6 bases). Trimming removed 2 bases at V and 2 bases at J, with 13 bases between. Germline V gene lookup returns CDR1 SGHRS and CDR2 YFSETQ. CDR3 length: 15 amino acids. Looking up the rest from reference TRBV5-1 and TRBJ1-1 gives the full variable domain: KAGVTQTPRYLIKTRGQQVTLSCSPISGHRSVSWYQQTPGQGLQFLFEYFSETQRNKGNFPGRFSGRQFSNSRSEMNVSTLELGDSALYLCASSFSWTDNTEAFFGQGTRLTVV.

This chain connects TRBV27 to TRBJ1-4; D is uncertain. CDR3 length: 13 amino acids. Trimming removed 5 bases at V and 4 bases at J, with 8 bases between. From germline, CDR1 is MNHEY and CDR2 SMNVEV (reference sequence). CDR3 sequence (DNA): TGTGCCAGCAGTCCCCGGGATAATGAAAAACTGTTTTTT. The encoded protein is CASSPRDNEKLFF.

J is TRBJ2-6 and V is TRBV4-1; the D gene could be TRBD1 or TRBD2 (6 bases each). This CDR3 has 19 residues. Germline CDR1 and CDR2: MGHRA and YSYEKL. Trimming left V 0 bases short and J 3 bases short, with 18 bases between. Here the CDR3 reads CASSQDWVGGGLGANVLTF. In DNA form, the CDR3 reads TGCGCCAGCAGCCAAGATTGGGTAGGTGGGGGGCTTGGGGCCAACGTCCTGACTTTC.

The rearrangement joins TRBV20-1 to TRBJ1-3; D unresolved. Germline V gene lookup returns CDR1 DFQATT and CDR2 SNEGSKA (reference sequence). This CDR3 comprises 10 residues. V dropped 3 bases and J dropped 8 bases, with 5 bases sitting between them. CDR3 sequence reads: CSARTHTIYF. CDR3 sequence (DNA): TGCAGTGCTAGGACACACACCATATATTTT.

The chain links TRBV11-1 to TRBJ2-7; 7 nucleotides line up with TRBD2. The CDR3 sequence is 15 residues long. Germline V gene data show CDR1 as SGHAT and CDR2 as FQDESV (reference sequence). The V gene end was trimmed by 7 bases and the J gene end by 0 bases; junction bases not matched to a gene: 9. Here the CDR3 reads CASTLSGASSYEQYF. In DNA, the CDR3 is TGTGCCAGCACCCTAAGCGGGGCCAGCTCCTACGAGCAGTACTTC.

The chain uses TRBV2 and TRBJ2-3, with D maybe TRBD1 (6 bases). The CDR3 loop spans 13 amino acids. V dropped 7 bases and J dropped 4 bases, with 12 bases sitting between them. Germline values: CDR1 SNHLY, CDR2 FYNNEI. Here the CDR3 reads CASKAGVADTQYF. The CDR3 DNA follows: TGTGCCAGCAAGGCAGGGGTAGCAGATACGCAGTATTTT.

As for this clone: This sample also contains other DNA sequences that code for the same CDR3. The V and J genes are TRBV7-7 and TRBJ2-5; D might be TRBD2 (6 bases). CDR3 length: 13 amino acids. Germline CDR1 SSHAT, CDR2 FNYEAQ (reference sequence). With 5 bases removed from V and 5 bases from J, the gap between germline ends came to 12 bases. The CDR3 region has the DNA TGTGCCAGCAGCCGGGGAGGAGAGGAGACCCAGTACTTC. Translated, it gives CASSRGGEETQYF.

For the CDR3, the DNA is TGTGCCAGCTCACCAGCAGGGGTCTATGGCTACACCTTC. Amino acids: CASSPAGVYGYTF. This chain joins TRBV18 and TRBJ1-2, with D tentatively TRBD1 (6 bases). Germline CDR1 is KGHSH and CDR2 is LQKENI. V was clipped by 2 bases and J by 4 bases, with 8 bases between them. The CDR3 is 13 residues long.

In regard to this clone: The identical CDR3 is also encoded by other nucleotide sequences in the sample. The chain carries TRBV28 and TRBJ1-5; D is perhaps TRBD1 (5 bases). The CDR3 spans 13 residues. Germline CDR1 MDHEN, CDR2 SYDVKM. Trimming left V 9 bases short and J 4 bases short, with 13 bases between. CDR3 sequence reads: CASSTQGNQPQHF. CDR3 bases: TGTGCCAGTTCGACCCAGGGAAATCAGCCCCAGCATTTT.

V is TRBV7-9 and J is TRBJ2-3, with D possibly TRBD1 on 5 matching bases. Germline V gene lookup returns CDR1 SEHNR and CDR2 FQNEAQ (reference sequence). The V and J ends lost 1 base and 6 bases respectively, with 11 bases between them. The CDR3 has 14 residues. CDR3 region: CASSLGQSRDTQYF. In DNA form, the CDR3 reads TGTGCCAGCAGCTTAGGACAGTCTCGGGATACGCAGTATTTT.

The chain is built from TRBV27 and TRBJ1-1; 9 nucleotides agree with TRBD1. The V gene end was trimmed by 4 bases and the J gene end by 7 bases; junction bases not matched to a gene: 4. This CDR3 has 13 amino acids. Germline CDR1 is MNHEY and CDR2 is SMNVEV (reference sequence). CDR3 protein: CASSWDRDYEAFF. Written as DNA, the CDR3 is TGTGCCAGCAGTTGGGACAGGGACTATGAAGCTTTCTTT.

This clone came up once. The CDR3 loop reads CASSEQGHSGNTIYF. In DNA form, the CDR3 reads TGTGCCAGCAGTGAACAGGGGCACTCTGGAAACACCATATATTTT. The chain is built from TRBV2 and TRBJ1-3; D is possibly TRBD1 (6 bases). CDR1 is SNHLY, CDR2 FYNNEI, per germline. Trimming cost V 2 bases and J 0 bases, with 8 bases left between them. CDR3 length: 15 residues.

As concerns this clone: Other DNA sequences in the same sample also yield this CDR3. The V and J genes are TRBV9 and TRBJ2-3; 8 nucleotides align to TRBD2. The CDR3 extends over 15 amino acids. Germline CDR1 reads SGDLS; CDR2 reads YYNGEE. V trimming: 2 bases; J trimming: 0 bases; junction bases outside the gene matches: 2. CDR3 sequence: CASSVASGSTDTQYF. The CDR3 coding sequence is TGTGCCAGCAGCGTTGCTAGCGGGAGCACAGATACGCAGTATTTT.

The rearrangement joins TRBV28 to TRBJ1-1; TRBD1 might be the D (6 bases). V shed 7 bases and J shed 7 bases, with 19 bases lying between them. The CDR3 consists of 14 residues. From germline, CDR1 is MDHEN and CDR2 SYDVKM. CDR3 amino acids: CASNPNRDTIEAFF. CDR3 DNA: TGTGCCAGCAACCCGAACAGGGATACGATTGAAGCTTTCTTT.

This clone was picked up one time. The gene calls are TRBV7-2 and TRBJ2-2; 11 bases line up with TRBD2. The CDR3 is 18 residues long. Germline V CDR1 and CDR2: SGHTA, FQGNSA. J lost 7 bases, V lost 7 bases, and 17 bases had no gene match. The CDR3 DNA sequence: TGTGCCAGCACCCAAGTTACGCTAGCGGGAGGCCGGGGCGGGGAGCTGTTTTTT. Translated: CASTQVTLAGGRGGELFF.

The rearrangement links TRBV5-1 to TRBJ1-2; TRBD1 agrees at 11 bases. Germline V gene sequence: CDR1 SGHRS, CDR2 YFSETQ. With 0 bases clipped from V and 5 bases from J, the junction kept 3 bases outside the gene matches. The CDR3 spans 15 residues. This CDR3 reads CASSLEGTGGYGYTF. The CDR3 DNA sequence: TGCGCCAGCAGCTTGGAGGGGACAGGGGGATATGGCTACACCTTC. The whole variable domain, filled in from reference TRBV5-1 and TRBJ1-2, reads KAGVTQTPRYLIKTRGQQVTLSCSPISGHRSVSWYQQTPGQGLQFLFEYFSETQRNKGNFPGRFSGRQFSNSRSEMNVSTLELGDSALYLCASSLEGTGGYGYTFGSGTRLTVV.

This chain connects TRBV6-1 to TRBJ2-2, with TRBD2 matching over 15 bases. Germline V gives CDR1 MNHNS, CDR2 SASEGT. There are 17 residues in the CDR3. The trim removed 3 bases at V and 6 bases at J, leaving 5 bases unmatched. The CDR3 is CASSDRGLAGGPGELFF. In nucleotides, the CDR3 is TGTGCCAGCAGTGACAGGGGACTAGCGGGAGGCCCCGGGGAGCTGTTTTTT.

This sequence joins TRBV11-2 and TRBJ1-2; unclear D gene. Trimming removed 5 bases at V and 2 bases at J, with 12 bases between. CDR3 length equals 14 residues. Germline-derived CDR1 and CDR2 are SGHAT and FQNNGV. CDR3 residues: CASSGAVGNYGYTF. For the CDR3, the DNA is TGTGCCAGCAGCGGAGCGGTAGGGAACTATGGCTACACCTTC.

The chain combines TRBV27 with TRBJ1-2, with 10 nucleotides matching TRBD1. This CDR3 region has 15 residues. V shed 6 bases, J shed 3 bases, and the junction held 7 bases outside the gene matches. Germline assignment: CDR1 MNHEY and CDR2 SMNVEV (reference sequence). CDR3 sequence reads: CASRSSGTGDYGYTF. The CDR3 bases are TGTGCCAGCAGATCCTCCGGGACAGGGGACTATGGCTACACCTTC.